This TCR beta chain was profiled in a study of blood T cell repertoires in COVID-19. The germline V gene encodes CDR1 DFQATT and CDR2 SNEGSKA (reference sequence). V shed 3 bases and J shed 4 bases, with 18 bases lying between them. The CDR3 runs to 15 residues. Clones were read by immunoSEQ multiplex PCR, and TCRdb kept only the in-frame ones, dropping some. There are about 80,000 clones in the sample; roughly 82% occur only once, and about 9.4% lies in the top ten. In this sample, this clone turned up a few times. This TCR was sampled from a man between 60 and 75 years old with acute or convalescent COVID-19. Input material: peripheral blood. The chain employs TRBV20-1 and TRBJ2-5; tentatively, D is TRBD2 (5 bases). The CDR3: CSASLLASVGETQYF. The CDR3 nucleotides read TGCAGTGCTAGTCTTCTAGCTTCAGTGGGAGAGACCCAGTACTTC.